This T cell receptor beta chain was recovered during a study of shared clonotypes between healthy human individuals. Study in general: The donors, a couple of women and three men, were aged 18 to 49.

J lost 10 bases, V lost 6 bases, and 11 bases had no gene match. The length of the CDR3 is 14 residues. Germline V gene lookup returns CDR1 SNHLY and CDR2 FYNNEI. Genomic DNA belonging to each subset was distributed in equal measure over several immunoSEQ plates. Some clones are missing from TCRdb's copy, which holds only in-frame ones; the method was immunoSEQ multiplex PCR. Here the sample spans about 710,000 clones, approximately 73% being singletons. The TCR was taken from a woman in her twenties or thirties in good health. Sequenced material: memory CD4+ T cells sorted from blood. Sample subset: CD45RA-negative fraction. V is TRBV2 and J is TRBJ2-1, with 8 bases matching TRBD2. The CDR3, as DNA: TGTGCCAGCAGGGCAGGGACTAGTTTCGGAGAGCAGTTCTTC. Protein sequence: CASRAGTSFGEQFF.